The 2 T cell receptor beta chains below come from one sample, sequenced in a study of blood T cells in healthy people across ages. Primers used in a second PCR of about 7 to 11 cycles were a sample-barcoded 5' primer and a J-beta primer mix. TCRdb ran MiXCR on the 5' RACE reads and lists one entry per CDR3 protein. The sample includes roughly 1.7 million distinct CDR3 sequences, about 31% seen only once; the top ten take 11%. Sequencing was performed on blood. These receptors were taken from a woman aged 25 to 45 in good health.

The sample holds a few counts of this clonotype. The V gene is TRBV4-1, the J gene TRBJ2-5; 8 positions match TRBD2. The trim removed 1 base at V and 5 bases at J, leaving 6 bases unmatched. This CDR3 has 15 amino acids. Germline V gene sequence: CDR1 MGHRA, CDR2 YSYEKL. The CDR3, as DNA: TGCGCCAGCAGCCAAGCGCCCGGGGGGGGGGAGACCCAGTACTTC. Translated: CASSQAPGGGETQYF.

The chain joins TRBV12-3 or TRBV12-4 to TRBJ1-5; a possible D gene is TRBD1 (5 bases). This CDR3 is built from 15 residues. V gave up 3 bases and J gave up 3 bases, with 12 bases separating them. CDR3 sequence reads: CASSFLQGFNQPQHF. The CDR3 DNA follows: TGTGCCAGCAGTTTCCTCCAGGGATTCAATCAGCCCCAGCATTTT.